A selection of T cell receptor beta chains follows, all from one sample in a study of tumor-infiltrating lymphocytes in primary liver carcinoma. TCRdb called the multiplex PCR reads again in MiXCR, with one record for every CDR3 protein. The sample shows 300,000 to 400,000 distinct CDR3 sequences, 65% of them seen only once. Sequences were obtained from peripheral blood. The source is a man aged 35-49 years with primary liver carcinoma and hepatitis B virus infection. The CDR3 runs from the conserved cysteine through the conserved F or W. A D gene is named only where the DNA matches it firmly. Part of the rows lack a size; the others show once, few, many or a class for expanded clones.

V gene	J gene	clone size	D gene	CDR3 DNA	CDR3 protein
TRBV11-2	TRBJ2-7	NA	NA	TGTGCCAGCATCTCAGGGGAAGACTACAAGCAGTACTTC	CASISGEDYKQYF
TRBV11-1	TRBJ2-7	NA	TRBD1	TGTGCCAACAGCTCTGATCCGGGACAGGGTTCCTACGAACAGTACTTC	CANSSDPGQGSYEQYF
TRBV11-3	TRBJ2-3	NA	TRBD2	TGTGCCAGCAGTCCCGAGAGCCCAGCGGGGGCTACGCAGTATTTT	CASSPESPAGATQYF
TRBV5-4	TRBJ2-3	NA	NA	TGTGCCAGCAGCTCACAGGGAGGCACAGATACGCAGTATTTT	CASSSQGGTDTQYF
TRBV6-5	TRBJ1-2	NA	NA	TGTGCCAGCAGATACAGCGAGACGGGGGAGGGTCGCTACACCTTC	CASRYSETGEGRYTF
TRBV6-1	TRBJ2-1	many	NA	TGTGCCAGCACCATACCGGGACTCACTAACAATGAGCAGTTCTTC	CASTIPGLTNNEQFF
TRBV7-9	TRBJ2-2	NA	NA	TGTGCCAGTGGCATCACCGGGGAGCTGTTTTTT	CASGITGELFF
TRBV11-3	TRBJ2-1	NA	NA	TGCGCCAGCAGCTTAGATAGCAGGAGCGGCTATGAGCAGTTCTTC	CASSLDSRSGYEQFF
TRBV6-5	TRBJ2-7	NA	TRBD2	TGTGCCAGCAGGCCATCTCTGGGACTAGGCGACTTCGGGCAGTACTTC	CASRPSLGLGDFGQYF
TRBV5-5	TRBJ2-3	NA	TRBD2	TGTGTCAGCAGCGACAGGGGCGGACTAGCGGGAGGCCAGAGAGATACGCAGTATTTT	CVSSDRGGLAGGQRDTQYF
TRBV6-5	TRBJ2-3	NA	NA	TGTGCCAGCAGTTACAAACAGGGTTCGGGCATAGATACGCAGTATTTT	CASSYKQGSGIDTQYF
TRBV28	TRBJ2-5	NA	NA	TGTGCCAGCACCCCTGGGGCGTTTGCACAAGAGACCCAGTACTTC	CASTPGAFAQETQYF
TRBV11-1	TRBJ1-1	NA	NA	TGTGCCAGCAGCTTAGATGAGAAGGCTCTCGCTTTCTTT	CASSLDEKALAFF
TRBV12-3/TRBV12-4	TRBJ2-1	many	TRBD1	TGTGCCAGCAGTCCACCCGGGACAGGCCCTTACAATGAGCAGTTCTTC	CASSPPGTGPYNEQFF
TRBV11-2	TRBJ2-5	many	NA	TGTGCCAGCAGCTTAGATGGTACTAGATTGCAAGAGACCCAGTACTTC	CASSLDGTRLQETQYF
TRBV5-4	TRBJ1-1	NA	NA	TGTGCCAGCAGCTTGGGAGGGCTACCAGAGGGCGCTTACACTGAAGCTTTCTTT	CASSLGGLPEGAYTEAFF
TRBV12-3/TRBV12-4	TRBJ2-1	NA	NA	TGTGCCAGTAGTATGGAGAGCTCCTCCTACAATGAGCAGTTCTTC	CASSMESSSYNEQFF
TRBV5-1	TRBJ2-5	NA	NA	TGCGCCAGCAGCTTGTCGGGGGAGCCTGGGGAGACCCAGTACTTC	CASSLSGEPGETQYF
TRBV29-1	TRBJ2-7	NA	NA	TGCAGCGTTGAAGGAACCCGGTGCGTGCAGTACTTC	CSVEGTRCVQYF
TRBV5-4	TRBJ1-2	NA	TRBD1	TGTGCCAGCAGCTTGGTAGCGCCGGACAGGGATGGCTACACCTTC	CASSLVAPDRDGYTF
TRBV12-3/TRBV12-4	TRBJ2-1	NA	TRBD2	TGTGCCAGCTGTGGGAGCGGGAGGGCCAGGTATGAGCAGTTCTTC	CASCGSGRARYEQFF
TRBV28	TRBJ2-7	few	TRBD2	TGTGCCAGCAGCCCCCCGTACACGGGAGGTCGTCTCGAGCAGTACTTC	CASSPPYTGGRLEQYF
TRBV4-1	TRBJ2-7	NA	TRBD2	TGCGCCAGCAGCCCAATACTAGCGGAAGTGGGCGAGCAGTACTTC	CASSPILAEVGEQYF
TRBV11-3	TRBJ2-1	NA	NA	TGTGTCAGCAGCTTACTGGACTCTGAGCAGTTCTTC	CVSSLLDSEQFF
TRBV29-1	TRBJ1-1	NA	NA	TGCGGCGGGGCGCCAGGTTGGGCCATGAACACTGAAGCTTTCTTT	CGGAPGWAMNTEAFF
TRBV6-2/TRBV6-3	TRBJ2-1	many	TRBD2	TGTGCCAGCAGTTACTCTTACTCGGGGGGTAATGAGCAGTTCTTC	CASSYSYSGGNEQFF
TRBV5-6	TRBJ1-1	NA	NA	TGTGCCAGCACCCCAACCGGAAGGTCCTCTGAAGCTTTCTTT	CASTPTGRSSEAFF
TRBV6-1	TRBJ2-5	many	TRBD2	TGTGCCAGCAGTGAAGTGCGGCTAGCGGGATTACAAGAGACCCAGTACTTC	CASSEVRLAGLQETQYF
TRBV28	TRBJ2-3	NA	TRBD1	TGTGCCACAGAAGACAGGGGTCTAGAGTATACGCAGTATTTT	CATEDRGLEYTQYF